The 25 T cell receptor beta chains reported below all come from one sample, sequenced in a study of T cell responses to AZD1222 COVID-19 vaccine. Data came from immunoSEQ multiplex PCR; TCRdb stores just in-frame clones and leaves some out. The sample records about 150,000 clones, about nine tenths being singletons. Material: peripheral blood, obtained after recovery from COVID-19. The receptors were gathered from an adult who had recovered from COVID-19.

This chain links TRBV6-6 with TRBJ1-2; D unclear. CDR1 and CDR2 from the germline V gene are MNHNY and SVGAGI (reference sequence). This CDR3 is 14 amino acids long. Trimming stripped 6 bases from V and 2 bases from J, with 13 bases between. In DNA, the CDR3 is TGTGCCAGCAGGGCACCCCTAGGGAACTATGGCTACACCTTC. This sequence encodes CASRAPLGNYGYTF.

This chain links TRBV14 with TRBJ1-5; D gene uncertain. The CDR3 covers 18 residues. Germline values: CDR1 SGHDN, CDR2 FVKESK. Trimming removed 6 bases from V and 0 bases from J, with 21 bases in between. CDR3 sequence (DNA): TGTGCCAGCAGAAAATCTGGCGGAGCCCTCTATAGCAATCAGCCCCAGCATTTT. It encodes CASRKSGGALYSNQPQHF. Full variable domain (rest looked up from reference TRBV14 and TRBJ1-5): EAGVTQFPSHSVIEKGQTVTLRCDPISGHDNLYWYRRVMGKEIKFLLHFVKESKQDESGMPNNRFLAERTGGTYSTLKVQPAELEDSGVYFCASRKSGGALYSNQPQHFGDGTRLSIL.

This rearrangement joins TRBV27 to TRBJ1-1; TRBD1 is a possible D gene (6 bases). Trimming pared 5 bases from V and 0 bases from J, leaving 10 bases between. The V gene's germline CDR1 is MNHEY and CDR2 SMNVEV (reference sequence). The CDR3 is 14 amino acids. The CDR3 sequence: CASSQGFLNTEAFF. CDR3 in DNA: TGTGCCAGCAGTCAGGGGTTTCTGAACACTGAAGCTTTCTTT.

This chain connects TRBV27 to TRBJ1-1, with D uncertain. The V and J ends lost 1 base and 4 bases respectively, with 10 bases between them. This CDR3 has 14 residues. Per germline, CDR1 MNHEY and CDR2 SMNVEV (reference sequence). CDR3 residues: CASSLFTAGTEAFF. For the CDR3, the DNA is TGTGCCAGCAGTTTATTTACAGCGGGCACTGAAGCTTTCTTT.

This clone was observed a single time. The J gene is TRBJ1-5, the V gene TRBV27; no firm D call. CDR1 is MNHEY and CDR2 is SMNVEV in the germline V gene (reference sequence). The CDR3 spans 17 residues. The V gene lost 5 bases and the J gene lost 9 bases, with 26 bases spanning the gap. CDR3 amino acids: CASSPSPLTENGGPQHF. Written as DNA, the CDR3 is TGTGCCAGCAGTCCGTCCCCCCTAACAGAAAACGGCGGGCCCCAGCATTTT.

This rearrangement joins TRBV5-4 to TRBJ2-2; 7 bases align to TRBD2. The CDR3 contains 14 residues. With V trimmed by 4 bases and J by 5 bases, 5 bases remained unmatched. Germline CDR1 and CDR2: SGHNT and YYREEE (reference sequence). CDR3 in amino acids: CASSTGGMTGELFF. The CDR3 DNA follows: TGTGCCAGCAGCACCGGGGGGATGACCGGGGAGCTGTTTTTT. Complete variable domain (other parts from reference TRBV5-4 and TRBJ2-2): ETGVTQSPTHLIKTRGQQVTLRCSSQSGHNTVSWYQQALGQGPQFIFQYYREEENGRGNFPPRFSGLQFPNYSSELNVNALELDDSALYLCASSTGGMTGELFFGEGSRLTVL.

The chain joins TRBV10-3 to TRBJ1-5; 8 bases line up with TRBD1. J gave up 1 base and V 5 bases, and 4 bases lay outside the gene matches. The CDR3 is 15 residues long. Germline V gene sequence: CDR1 ENHRY, CDR2 SYGVKD. The CDR3 DNA follows: TGTGCCATCAGTCCGGACAGGGCAAGCAATCAGCCCCAGCATTTT. This encodes CAISPDRASNQPQHF.

This clone has more than one count but fewer than ten. The chain links TRBV9 to TRBJ1-2; TRBD1 is a possible D gene (5 bases). Germline values: CDR1 SGDLS, CDR2 YYNGEE. This CDR3 has 12 residues. V lost 1 base and J 9 bases, leaving 10 bases between the germline ends. CDR3 in amino acids: CASSVQGFSYTF. Here the CDR3 DNA reads TGTGCCAGCAGCGTACAGGGATTCAGCTACACCTTC.

The CDR3 reads CASRAYRVVHTEAFF. The DNA of the CDR3 is TGTGCCAGCAGAGCATACAGGGTTGTTCACACTGAAGCTTTCTTT. This sequence joins TRBV16 and TRBJ1-1; a possible D gene is TRBD1 (6 bases). Per the germline V gene, CDR1 is KGHSY and CDR2 is FQNENV. Deletions cut 6 bases from V and 3 bases from J, with 17 bases between. This CDR3 has 15 residues.

The chain couples TRBV6-5 to TRBJ1-1; 9 bases match TRBD1. Looked up from germline, CDR1 is MNHEY and CDR2 is SVGAGI. The length of the CDR3 is 13 residues. V was clipped by 4 bases and J by 7 bases; unmatched bases: 4. The CDR3 bases are TGTGCCAGCAGTTTCCGGGACAGGGATGAAGCTTTCTTT. Protein: CASSFRDRDEAFF.

In nucleotides, the CDR3 is TGTGCCAGCAGTCCATACAGGGAACGCGGGGAGCTGTTTTTT. Its translation is CASSPYRERGELFF. The chain couples TRBV28 to TRBJ2-2, with a possible D match to TRBD1 (6 bases). V gave up 5 bases and J gave up 7 bases, with 14 bases separating them. This CDR3 comprises 14 residues. Germline-derived CDR1 and CDR2 are MDHEN and SYDVKM. Full variable domain (outside the CDR3, taken from reference TRBV28 and TRBJ2-2): DVKVTQSSRYLVKRTGEKVFLECVQDMDHENMFWYRQDPGLGLRLIYFSYDVKMKEKGDIPEGYSVSREKKERFSLILESASTNQTSMYLCASSPYRERGELFFGEGSRLTVL.

This chain links TRBV7-2 with TRBJ2-5; 8 bases are shared with TRBD1. V lost 3 bases to trimming and J lost 5 bases; unmatched junction nucleotides: 2. The CDR3 loop spans 13 amino acids. Germline CDR1 SGHTA, CDR2 FQGNSA. CDR3 sequence: CASSFNRGETQYF. The DNA of the CDR3 is TGTGCCAGCAGCTTTAACAGGGGGGAGACCCAGTACTTC.

This sequence joins TRBV2 and TRBJ1-6, with 11 bases that match TRBD1. The germline CDR1 and CDR2 sequences are SNHLY and FYNNEI. Losses at the gene ends were 6 bases for V and 9 bases for J; bases not matched to a gene: 4. The CDR3 loop spans 14 amino acids. The CDR3 DNA is TGTGCCAGCAGACCGGGACAGGGGGGTTCACCCCTCCACTTT. Amino acid sequence: CASRPGQGGSPLHF.

The chain uses TRBV7-2 and TRBJ2-2; D ambiguous. The CDR3 runs 12 residues. CDR1 and CDR2 (germline): SGHTA, FQGNSA. The V and J ends lost 5 bases and 5 bases respectively, with 6 bases between them. As DNA, the CDR3 is TGTGCCAGCAGCCTCCTAACCGGGGAGCTGTTTTTT. Its protein product is CASSLLTGELFF.

The CDR3 sequence: CASSPATQLSLHF. In DNA form, the CDR3 reads TGTGCCAGCAGCCCAGCGACCCAGTTGTCCCTCCACTTT. The chain couples TRBV9 to TRBJ1-6; D is ambiguous. In germline, CDR1 is SGDLS, CDR2 YYNGEE. The CDR3 covers 13 residues. Trimming cost V 4 bases and J 14 bases, with 16 bases left between them. Variable domain in full (rest from reference TRBV9 and TRBJ1-6): DSGVTQTPKHLITATGQRVTLRCSPRSGDLSVYWYQQSLDQGLQFLIQYYNGEERAKGNILERFSAQQFPDLHSELNLSSLELGDSALYFCASSPATQLSLHFGNGTRLTVT.

The chain couples TRBV6-5 to TRBJ2-3; D gene ambiguous. Germline V gives CDR1 MNHEY, CDR2 SVGAGI. The CDR3 runs 15 residues. V dropped 4 bases and J dropped 2 bases, with 13 bases sitting between them. The CDR3 is CASSFTATVTDTQYF. Here the CDR3 DNA reads TGTGCCAGCAGTTTTACTGCGACGGTCACAGATACGCAGTATTTT.

This clone showed up just once. This chain joins TRBV5-5 and TRBJ1-2; TRBD1 aligns across 7 bases. Germline V gene sequence: CDR1 SGHKS, CDR2 YYEKEE (reference sequence). The CDR3 consists of 16 residues. The trim removed 0 bases at V and 4 bases at J, leaving 9 bases unmatched. The CDR3 bases are TGTGCCAGCAGCTTGGAAGGGGGAGGGGGCATCTATGGCTACACCTTC. Translation gives CASSLEGGGGIYGYTF.

The CDR3 loop is CASSLAHSTTGELFF. Here the CDR3 DNA reads TGTGCCAGCAGCTTAGCCCACAGTACGACCGGGGAGCTGTTTTTT. This rearrangement joins TRBV11-3 to TRBJ2-2, with D unresolved. CDR1 SGHNT and CDR2 YENEEA come from the germline V gene. Trimming took off 1 base at V and 5 bases at J, with 11 bases between the two ends. The CDR3 sequence is 15 residues long.

This clone was detected only once. The chain couples TRBV5-8 to TRBJ2-7, with D perhaps matching TRBD1 or TRBD2 (6 bases each). The CDR3 has 16 residues. Trimming took 4 bases from V and 2 from J, leaving 19 bases between them. CDR1 SGHTS and CDR2 YDEGEE come from the germline V gene. The CDR3 here is CASSQGRTTGAYEQYF. Written as DNA, the CDR3 is TGTGCCAGCAGCCAGGGGAGGACAACTGGGGCCTACGAGCAGTACTTC.

The V gene is TRBV5-1, the J gene TRBJ2-2; possible D gene TRBD1, 6 bases. Trimming shortened V by 3 bases and J by 6 bases, and 21 bases separated the two germline ends. This CDR3 has 17 residues. Germline-derived CDR1 and CDR2 are SGHRS and YFSETQ. The CDR3 bases are TGCGCCAGCAGCTCACTACAGGACAGTTTTAGCGCCGGGGAGCTGTTTTTT. The encoded protein is CASSSLQDSFSAGELFF. The whole variable domain, remainder taken from reference TRBV5-1 and TRBJ2-2, is KAGVTQTPRYLIKTRGQQVTLSCSPISGHRSVSWYQQTPGQGLQFLFEYFSETQRNKGNFPGRFSGRQFSNSRSEMNVSTLELGDSALYLCASSSLQDSFSAGELFFGEGSRLTVL.

The rearrangement uses TRBV12-5 and TRBJ1-1; 9 bases map to TRBD1. V lost 3 bases and J lost 9; bases outside the gene matches: 5. The CDR3 runs to 13 residues. CDR1 LGHNT and CDR2 FRNRAP come from the germline V gene. In DNA, the CDR3 is TGTGCTAGTGGTTTAGGACAGGGGACCCAAGCTTTCTTT. Translation gives CASGLGQGTQAFF.

V is TRBV5-4 and J is TRBJ2-7; TRBD1 might be the D (5 bases). Trimming pared 3 bases from V and 3 bases from J, leaving 10 bases between. Germline assignment: CDR1 SGHNT and CDR2 YYREEE (reference sequence). This CDR3 is built from 13 residues. This CDR3 is CASSYDSNYEQYF. CDR3 coding DNA: TGTGCCAGCAGCTACGACAGCAACTACGAGCAGTACTTC.

J is TRBJ1-1 and V is TRBV5-4; D unclear. The V end lost 3 bases, the J end lost 5 bases, and 14 bases lay between the germline ends. Germline CDR1 SGHNT, CDR2 YYREEE (reference sequence). CDR3 length: 14 residues. CDR3 loop: CASSSGALGTEAFF. DNA of the CDR3: TGTGCCAGCAGCTCGGGCGCCCTGGGAACTGAAGCTTTCTTT.

This chain links TRBV5-6 with TRBJ1-2; D is ambiguous. Looked up from germline, CDR1 is SGHDT and CDR2 is YYEEEE. CDR3 length equals 15 residues. Trimming removed 0 bases from V and 0 bases from J, with 9 bases in between. DNA for the CDR3: TGTGCCAGCAGCTTGGACCGAGGTGCTAACTATGGCTACACCTTC. Encoded protein: CASSLDRGANYGYTF.

The chain joins TRBV19 to TRBJ1-3; D remains unclear. The germline CDR1 and CDR2 sequences are LNHDA and SQIVND (reference sequence). Deletions cut 6 bases from V and 7 bases from J, with 4 bases between. CDR3 length equals 10 residues. CDR3 DNA: TGTGCCAGTAGAGGGAACACCATATATTTT. This codes for CASRGNTIYF.